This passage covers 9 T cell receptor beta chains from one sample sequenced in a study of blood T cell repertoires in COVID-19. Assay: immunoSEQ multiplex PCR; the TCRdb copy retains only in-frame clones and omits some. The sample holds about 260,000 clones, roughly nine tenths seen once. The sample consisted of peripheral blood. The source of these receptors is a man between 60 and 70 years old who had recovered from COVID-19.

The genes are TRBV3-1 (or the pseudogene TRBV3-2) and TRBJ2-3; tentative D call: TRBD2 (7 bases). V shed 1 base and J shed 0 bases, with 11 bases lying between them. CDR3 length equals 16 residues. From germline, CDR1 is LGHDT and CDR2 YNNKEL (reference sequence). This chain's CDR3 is CASSQVGGLSTDTQYF. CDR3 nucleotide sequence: TGTGCCAGCAGCCAAGTCGGGGGGCTCAGCACAGATACGCAGTATTTT.

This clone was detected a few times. Here the CDR3 reads CASRNGLAGGQTQYF. In DNA form, the CDR3 reads TGTGCCAGCAGAAATGGACTAGCGGGGGGGCAAACCCAGTACTTC. V is TRBV7-9 and J is TRBJ2-5; 15 bases map to TRBD2. The length of the CDR3 is 15 residues. V lost 6 bases and J lost 8; bases outside the gene matches: 7. In germline, CDR1 is SEHNR, CDR2 FQNEAQ (reference sequence).

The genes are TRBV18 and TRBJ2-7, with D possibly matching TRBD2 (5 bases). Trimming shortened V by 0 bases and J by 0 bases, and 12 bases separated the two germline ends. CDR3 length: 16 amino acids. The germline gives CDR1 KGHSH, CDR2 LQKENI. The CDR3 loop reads CASSPPRAESSYEQYF. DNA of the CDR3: TGTGCCAGCTCACCACCGAGGGCGGAGAGCTCCTACGAGCAGTACTTC.

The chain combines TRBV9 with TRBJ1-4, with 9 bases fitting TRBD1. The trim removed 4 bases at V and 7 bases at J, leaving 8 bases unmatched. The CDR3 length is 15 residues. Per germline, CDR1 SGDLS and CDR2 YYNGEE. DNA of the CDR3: TGTGCCAGCAGCCCGGGGACAGGGTCAGGTGAAAAACTGTTTTTT. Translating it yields CASSPGTGSGEKLFF.

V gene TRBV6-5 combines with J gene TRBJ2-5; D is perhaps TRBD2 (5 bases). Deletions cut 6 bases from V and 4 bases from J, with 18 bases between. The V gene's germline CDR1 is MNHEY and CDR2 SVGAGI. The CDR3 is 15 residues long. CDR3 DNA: TGTGCCAGCAGAAAAGGGTTGGGTGAGGGAGAGACCCAGTACTTC. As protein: CASRKGLGEGETQYF.

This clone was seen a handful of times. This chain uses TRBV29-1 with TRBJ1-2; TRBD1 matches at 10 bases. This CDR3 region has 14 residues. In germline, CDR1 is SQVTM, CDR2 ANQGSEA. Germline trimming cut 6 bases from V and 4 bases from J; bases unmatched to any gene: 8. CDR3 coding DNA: TGCAGCGTCGAGGGACAGGGGCGCCTCTATGGCTACACCTTC. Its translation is CSVEGQGRLYGYTF.

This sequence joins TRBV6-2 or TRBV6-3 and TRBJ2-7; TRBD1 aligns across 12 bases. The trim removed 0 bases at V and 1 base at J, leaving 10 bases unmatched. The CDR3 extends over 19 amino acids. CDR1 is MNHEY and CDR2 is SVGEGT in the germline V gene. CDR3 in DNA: TGTGCCAGCAGTTACTCCCCGGGACAGGGGGCATTTTTTTCCTACGAGCAGTACTTC. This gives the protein CASSYSPGQGAFFSYEQYF.

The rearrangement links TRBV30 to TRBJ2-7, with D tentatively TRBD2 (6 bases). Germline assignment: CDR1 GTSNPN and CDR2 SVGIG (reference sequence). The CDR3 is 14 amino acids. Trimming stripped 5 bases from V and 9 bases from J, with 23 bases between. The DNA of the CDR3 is TGTGCCTGGGTCGACCGGCTAGCGCAACCTCGGCAGTACTTC. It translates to CAWVDRLAQPRQYF.

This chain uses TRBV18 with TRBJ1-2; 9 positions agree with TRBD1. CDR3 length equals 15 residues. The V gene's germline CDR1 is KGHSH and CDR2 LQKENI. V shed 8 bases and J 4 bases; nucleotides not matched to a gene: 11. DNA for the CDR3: TGTGCCAGCATCCAGGACAGGGGTCTTCTCTATGGCTACACCTTC. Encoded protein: CASIQDRGLLYGYTF.